At least ten counts were recorded for the clone carrying this T cell receptor beta chain. The antigen is undetermined. Described time point: pre-sensitization, week 0. Treatment indicated: therapeutic diphenylcyclopropenone sensitization with weekly scalp DPC. Unfractionated whole blood was the source from which total RNA was extracted. This sample is part of a study of human T cells and chemical hapten exposure. Study details: Per-sample variation in TCR yield stemmed mainly from small pooled library volume differences. Study results and limitations: PT1 expanded TCR counts and patch test score correlated positively.

The V gene lost 3 bases and the J gene lost 5 bases, with 14 bases spanning the gap. Germline CDR1 reads SGDLS; CDR2 reads YYNGEE. This CDR3 has 14 residues. During construction of the library, unique molecular identifiers were attached to individual cDNA molecules for quantitative, reproducible TCR counting. In TCRdb, the RACE reads were re-called with MiXCR into one record per CDR3 protein. This table has 99,000 or so distinct CDR3 sequences, roughly a tenth appearing once. J is TRBJ1-1 and V is TRBV9, with D possibly being TRBD1 (6 bases). Sequenced here: whole blood, sampled in connection with sensitization to the hapten diphenylcyclopropenone (DPC). The sequence derives from a woman aged 55-69 years with alopecia areata. Some clones in this sample may be carry-over from other donors' samples. The chain's CDR3 is CASSGSLRGTEAFF. In nucleotides, the CDR3 is TGTGCCAGCAGCGGGTCCCTCAGGGGAACTGAAGCTTTCTTT.